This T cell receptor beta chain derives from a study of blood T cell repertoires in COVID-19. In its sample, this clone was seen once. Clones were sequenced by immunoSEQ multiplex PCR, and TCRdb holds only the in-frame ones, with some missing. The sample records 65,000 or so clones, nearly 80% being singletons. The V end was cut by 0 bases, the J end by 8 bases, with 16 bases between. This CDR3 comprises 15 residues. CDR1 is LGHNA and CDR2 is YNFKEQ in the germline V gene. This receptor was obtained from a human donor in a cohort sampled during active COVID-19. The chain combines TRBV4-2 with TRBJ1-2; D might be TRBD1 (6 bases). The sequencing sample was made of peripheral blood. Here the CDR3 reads CASSQERVEQGGYTF. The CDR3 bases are TGTGCCAGCAGCCAAGAAAGGGTGGAACAGGGCGGCTACACCTTC.